This T cell receptor (beta chain) was retrieved from a study of metastatic and nonmetastatic thyroid tumors. Study details: Peripheral blood and tumor or nodule samples from malignant and benign thyroid patients were compared. General study findings and limits: Reported TCR beta diversity, measured in blood and tumor, was significantly higher for malignant thyroid tumors than for benign nodules.

In its sample, this clone was seen a few times. Its target is not known. As handled by the study authors: Variation in CDR3 across clinicopathological groups served as the basis for constructing a distant-metastasis classifier in papillary thyroid cancer. TCRdb re-analyzed the PCR reads through MiXCR. TCRdb assigned the V and J calls; the authors' analysis was not used. The table shows approximately 30,000 clones, with roughly 3.5% occurring only once. The germline gives CDR1 MGHRA, CDR2 YSYEKL. With 4 bases removed from V and 2 bases from J, the gap between germline ends came to 15 bases. This CDR3 spans 16 amino acids. There were no patients who had received any treatment before thyroid surgery.

The specimen sequenced was blood. The chain employs TRBV4-1 and TRBJ1-5; TRBD1 is a possible D gene (6 bases). This TCR derives from a male donor with papillary thyroid cancer or a benign thyroid nodule (not recorded which). Some clones in this sample may be carry-over from other donors' samples. The DNA for the CDR3 is TGCGCCAGCAGCCCCAGTGGCAGGGGAGGCAATCAGCCCCAGCATTTT. Encoded protein: CASSPSGRGGNQPQHF.